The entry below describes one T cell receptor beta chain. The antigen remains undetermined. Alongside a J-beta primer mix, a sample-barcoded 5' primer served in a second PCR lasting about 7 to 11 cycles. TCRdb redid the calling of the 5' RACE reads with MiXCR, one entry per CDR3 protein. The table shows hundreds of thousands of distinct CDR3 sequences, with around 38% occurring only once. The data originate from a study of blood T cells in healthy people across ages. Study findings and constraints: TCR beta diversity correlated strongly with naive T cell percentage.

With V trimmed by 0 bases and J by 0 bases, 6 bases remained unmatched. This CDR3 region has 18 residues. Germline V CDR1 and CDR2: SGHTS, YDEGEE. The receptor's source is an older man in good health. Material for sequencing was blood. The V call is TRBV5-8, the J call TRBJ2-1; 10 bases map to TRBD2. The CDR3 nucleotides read TGTGCCAGCAGCTTGGGGACTAGCGGATGGAGCTCCTACAATGAGCAGTTCTTC. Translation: CASSLGTSGWSSYNEQFF.